A single sample gave rise to the 5 T cell receptor beta chains below, sequenced in a study of blood T cell repertoires in COVID-19. Here immunoSEQ multiplex PCR was the method, and the copy in TCRdb shows in-frame clones only, minus some. The table records just under 250,000 clones, around 89% of them present only once. Sequences were obtained from PBMCs or T cells enriched from blood (not recorded which). These receptors all stem from a woman under 40 who had recovered from COVID-19.

This chain uses TRBV19 with TRBJ1-2; perhaps TRBD1 as D (5 bases). V lost 7 bases and J lost 1, with 16 bases in between. CDR1 LNHDA and CDR2 SQIVND come from the germline V gene (reference sequence). The CDR3 extends over 15 amino acids. The CDR3 spells CASTTRGGVNYGYTF. The CDR3 nucleotides read TGTGCCAGTACCACTCGGGGGGGAGTTAACTATGGCTACACCTTC.

The V call is TRBV7-9, the J call TRBJ1-1; weak D call: TRBD1 (5 bases). V was cut by 4 bases and J by 4 bases, with 10 bases left in between. The germline V gene has CDR1 SEHNR and CDR2 FQNEAQ (reference sequence). The CDR3 loop spans 13 amino acids. This CDR3 reads CASSSPGGTEAFF. In nucleotides, the CDR3 is TGTGCCAGCAGCTCCCCGGGGGGCACTGAAGCTTTCTTT.

The sample holds one count of this clone. The chain employs TRBV27 and TRBJ1-5, with a possible D match to TRBD1 (6 bases). CDR3 size: 15 residues. Germline values: CDR1 MNHEY, CDR2 SMNVEV (reference sequence). V was clipped by 4 bases and J by 4 bases, with 14 bases between them. DNA of the CDR3: TGTGCCAGCAGTTACGGGAACAGGGATAATCAGCCCCAGCATTTT. Its protein is CASSYGNRDNQPQHF.

The chain employs TRBV19 and TRBJ1-5; D is unclear. The CDR3 length is 15 residues. CDR1 is LNHDA and CDR2 is SQIVND in the germline V gene (reference sequence). V lost 7 bases to trimming and J lost 2 bases, with 15 bases between them. CDR3 loop: CASMKEGVGNQPQHF. In DNA, the CDR3 is TGTGCCAGTATGAAGGAGGGAGTGGGCAATCAGCCCCAGCATTTT.

The chain uses TRBV10-2 and TRBJ2-1, with 11 bases that match TRBD2. The germline V gene encodes CDR1 WSHSY and CDR2 SAAADI. Germline trimming cut 2 bases from V and 0 bases from J; bases unmatched to any gene: 6. The CDR3 contains 18 residues. The CDR3: CASSERLAGYSSYNEQFF. For the CDR3, the DNA is TGCGCCAGCAGTGAGAGACTAGCGGGATATAGCTCCTACAATGAGCAGTTCTTC.